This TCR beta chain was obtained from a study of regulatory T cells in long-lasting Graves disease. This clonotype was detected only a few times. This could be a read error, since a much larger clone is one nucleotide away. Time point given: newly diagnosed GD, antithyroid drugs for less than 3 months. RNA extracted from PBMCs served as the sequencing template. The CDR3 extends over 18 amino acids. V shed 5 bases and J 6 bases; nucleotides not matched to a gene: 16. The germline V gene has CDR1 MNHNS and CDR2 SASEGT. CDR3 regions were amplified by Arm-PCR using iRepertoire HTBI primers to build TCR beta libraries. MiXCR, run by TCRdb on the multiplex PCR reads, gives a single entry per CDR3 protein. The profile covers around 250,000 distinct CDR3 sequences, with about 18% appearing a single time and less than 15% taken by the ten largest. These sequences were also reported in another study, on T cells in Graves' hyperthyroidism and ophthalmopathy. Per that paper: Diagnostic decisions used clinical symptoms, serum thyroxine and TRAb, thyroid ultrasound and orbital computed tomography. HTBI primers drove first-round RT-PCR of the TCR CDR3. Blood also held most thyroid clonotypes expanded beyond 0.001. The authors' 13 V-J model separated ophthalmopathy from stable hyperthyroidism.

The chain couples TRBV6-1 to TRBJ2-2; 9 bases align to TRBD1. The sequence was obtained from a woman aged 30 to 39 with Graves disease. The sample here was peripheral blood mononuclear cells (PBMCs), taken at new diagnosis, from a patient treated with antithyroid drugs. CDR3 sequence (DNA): TGTGCCAGCAGTATATATAACCCGGGACAGGGCGGACCCGGGGAGCTGTTTTTT. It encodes CASSIYNPGQGGPGELFF.